These 8 T cell receptor beta chains came from one sample sequenced in a study of blood T cell repertoires in COVID-19. This table comes from immunoSEQ multiplex PCR, and its TCRdb copy is limited to in-frame clones, with some not included. The table shows more than 200,000 clones, with roughly 85% occurring only once. Sequenced material: PBMCs or T cells enriched from blood (not recorded which). The receptors were gathered from a man under 40 who had recovered from COVID-19.

This chain uses TRBV29-1 with TRBJ1-2; no definite D call. CDR3 size: 12 residues. The germline V and J ends were trimmed by 0 bases and 5 bases, with 7 bases remaining between them. CDR1 is SQVTM, CDR2 ANQGSEA, per germline. The CDR3, as DNA: TGCAGCGTTGAAGATCCAGGTTATGGCTACACCTTC. It is translated as CSVEDPGYGYTF.

V usage is TRBV27 and J usage is TRBJ2-7, with 15 bases fitting TRBD2. The junction had 13 bases not matched to a gene; V was cut back by 4 bases and J by 12 bases. The CDR3 totals 16 residues. The germline V gene has CDR1 MNHEY and CDR2 SMNVEV (reference sequence). In DNA, the CDR3 is TGTGCCAGCAGTTCGGGGACTAGCGGGAGGCCCCGTGAACCGTACTTC. Amino acid sequence: CASSSGTSGRPREPYF.

A word on this clone: At the DNA level, this CDR3 is encoded by other sequences in the same sample as well. This chain links TRBV5-1 with TRBJ2-2, with D perhaps TRBD2 (5 bases). In germline, CDR1 is SGHRS, CDR2 YFSETQ. The V end was cut by 1 base, the J end by 2 bases, with 6 bases between. This CDR3 has 14 amino acids. The CDR3 DNA reads TGCGCCAGCAGCTTGCCGGGAAACACCGGGGAGCTGTTTTTT. It is translated as CASSLPGNTGELFF.

This clone was detected a few times. The gene calls are TRBV30 and TRBJ1-2; D is perhaps TRBD1 (5 bases). Germline V gives CDR1 GTSNPN, CDR2 SVGIG (reference sequence). V gave up 1 base and J gave up 6 bases, with 18 bases separating them. This CDR3 contains 15 residues. The DNA for the CDR3 is TGTGCCTGGAGTGACGCAGGGTTGTATTTTCATGGCTACACCTTC. Protein: CAWSDAGLYFHGYTF.

This sequence joins TRBV6-5 and TRBJ2-3; D gene uncertain. Germline loops: CDR1 MNHEY, CDR2 SVGAGI. The CDR3 extends over 14 amino acids. The ends were cut back, 4 bases at V and 0 bases at J, with 8 bases in the middle. The CDR3 is CASSWAISTDTQYF. The CDR3 coding sequence is TGTGCCAGCAGTTGGGCCATCAGCACAGATACGCAGTATTTT.

This chain uses TRBV3-1 (or the pseudogene TRBV3-2) with TRBJ1-3; maybe TRBD1 (6 bases). The CDR3 consists of 13 residues. Trimming cost V 4 bases and J 5 bases, with 9 bases left between them. Germline CDR1 and CDR2: LGHDT and YNNKEL (reference sequence). Written as DNA, the CDR3 is TGTGCCAGCAGCCGGGACACCAGAAACACCATATATTTT. Translation gives CASSRDTRNTIYF.

This chain links TRBV7-9 with TRBJ2-2; 9 bases agree with TRBD2. With V trimmed by 3 bases and J by 9 bases, 8 bases remained unmatched. The CDR3 spans 15 residues. Germline CDR1 SEHNR, CDR2 FQNEAQ (reference sequence). CDR3 region: CASSLGLAHSRELFF. The CDR3 coding sequence is TGTGCCAGCAGCTTGGGACTAGCTCATTCCCGGGAGCTGTTTTTT. The full variable domain, with the rest looked up from reference TRBV7-9 and TRBJ2-2, is DTGVSQNPRHKITKRGQNVTFRCDPISEHNRLYWYRQTLGQGPEFLTYFQNEAQLEKSRLLSDRFSAERPKGSFSTLEIQRTEQGDSAMYLCASSLGLAHSRELFFGEGSRLTVL.

The chain combines TRBV20-1 with TRBJ1-4; 8 nucleotides line up with TRBD1. The length of the CDR3 is 11 residues. V lost 5 bases and J lost 9; bases outside the gene matches: 2. Germline V lookup: CDR1 DFQATT, CDR2 SNEGSKA (reference sequence). CDR3 amino acids: CSADRGKKLFF. In DNA form, the CDR3 reads TGCAGTGCTGACAGGGGAAAAAAACTGTTTTTT.